Presented here are 18 T cell receptor beta chains from one specimen sequenced in a study of T cells in Graves' hyperthyroidism and ophthalmopathy (dated by TCRdb to about 2019). The library was produced with multiplex PCR. Sequencing used an Illumina HiSeq 2000. The TCR beta CDR3 regions were amplified from the RNA transcripts. The first round of RT-PCR for the TCR CDR3 was performed with the HTBI primer set and the Qiagen OneStep RT-PCR kit. TCRdb handled the public reads itself, with Q25 trimming in fastp and clone calling in MiXCR, and kept productive beta chains. Rows are unified per CDR3 protein, each entry keeping the most common DNA and genes. The sample table holds 300,000 to 500,000 distinct CDR3 sequences, of which over 11% were seen once. The leading ten clones occupy under 30% of the sample. Sequencing input: blood. The receptors derive from a man aged 50 to 59 with Graves' ophthalmopathy.

V usage is TRBV15 and J usage is TRBJ2-7; the match to TRBD2 covers 12 bases. CDR3 length: 15 amino acids. Looked up from germline, CDR1 is LNHNV and CDR2 is YYDKDF (reference sequence). Trimming at V came to 0 bases and at J to 4 bases, leaving 1 base not matched to a gene. CDR3 sequence: CATSRETSGRYEQYF. The CDR3, as DNA: TGTGCCACCAGCAGAGAAACTAGCGGGAGGTACGAGCAGTACTTC.

This clonotype was seen ten or more times. This sequence joins TRBV2 and TRBJ1-2, with 7 bases aligning to TRBD1. This CDR3 has 15 residues. Germline CDR1 reads SNHLY; CDR2 reads FYNNEI. V shed 8 bases, J shed 3 bases, and the junction held 12 bases outside the gene matches. The CDR3: CASVRDSQFDYGYTF. As DNA, the CDR3 is TGTGCCAGCGTGCGGGACAGCCAGTTTGACTATGGCTACACCTTC.

The J gene is TRBJ1-1, the V gene TRBV5-5; tentative D call: TRBD1 (5 bases). The germline V and J ends were trimmed by 3 bases and 1 base, with 13 bases remaining between them. The length of the CDR3 is 15 residues. Germline CDR1 reads SGHKS; CDR2 reads YYEKEE (reference sequence). The CDR3 here is CASSSTGTQNTEAFF. The DNA for the CDR3 is TGTGCCAGCAGCTCGACCGGGACCCAGAACACTGAAGCTTTCTTT.

At least ten counts were recorded for this clonotype. The rearrangement joins TRBV19 to TRBJ2-1, with TRBD2 as a possible D gene (5 bases). V was trimmed by 5 bases and J by 7 bases, leaving 18 bases between them. The CDR3 runs 15 residues. Germline CDR1 and CDR2: LNHDA and SQIVND (reference sequence). The CDR3 DNA follows: TGTGCCAGTAGTTTCGGCCTCAAGCGGAATAATGAGCAGTTCTTC. Translating it yields CASSFGLKRNNEQFF.

This clonotype was seen many times. The chain joins TRBV28 to TRBJ1-6; D is ambiguous. The CDR3 has 13 amino acids. Germline values: CDR1 MDHEN, CDR2 SYDVKM. Trimming removed 9 bases from V and 4 bases from J, with 10 bases in between. CDR3 bases: TGTGCCAGTGGTCTAACGTATAATTCACCCCTCCACTTT. This sequence encodes CASGLTYNSPLHF.

Ten or more counts support this clonotype. V and J are TRBV5-1 and TRBJ2-3; D unclear. V was cut by 0 bases and J by 2 bases, with 7 bases left in between. This CDR3 region has 14 residues. Germline V gene lookup returns CDR1 SGHRS and CDR2 YFSETQ. CDR3 DNA sequence: TGCGCCAGCAGCTTGGATGTGCCCACAGATACGCAGTATTTT. This translates into CASSLDVPTDTQYF.

This clonotype turned up a few times. This chain connects TRBV6-1 to TRBJ2-1; TRBD2 matches 7 bases. CDR1 is MNHNS, CDR2 SASEGT, per germline. The CDR3 has 14 residues. Germline trimming cut 3 bases from V and 15 bases from J; bases unmatched to any gene: 14. CDR3 in amino acids: CASSEFSQGGSAFF. The DNA for the CDR3 is TGTGCCAGCAGTGAGTTCTCGCAGGGAGGGTCCGCGTTCTTC.

There are many counts of this clonotype. The genes are TRBV2 and TRBJ2-1; 11 bases are shared with TRBD2. The CDR3 length is 14 residues. V shed 6 bases, J shed 7 bases, and the junction held 5 bases outside the gene matches. Germline CDR1 reads SNHLY; CDR2 reads FYNNEI. CDR3 region: CASRELAGENEQFF. Written as DNA, the CDR3 is TGTGCCAGCAGGGAACTAGCGGGAGAGAATGAGCAGTTCTTC. Together with reference TRBV2 and TRBJ2-1, the CDR3 gives the full variable domain: EPEVTQTPSHQVTQMGQEVILRCVPISNHLYFYWYRQILGQKVEFLVSFYNNEISEKSEIFDDQFSVERPDGSNFTLKIRSTKLEDSAMYFCASRELAGENEQFFGPGTRLTVL.

This clonotype has only a few counts. V usage is TRBV28 and J usage is TRBJ1-2, with D possibly being TRBD1 (6 bases). The CDR3 totals 17 residues. V was pared by 7 bases and J by 4 bases, with 25 bases between. Germline V gene data show CDR1 as MDHEN and CDR2 as SYDVKM. The chain's CDR3 is CASIRGLQGRNVYGYTF. For the CDR3, the DNA is TGTGCCAGCATCCGGGGGCTCCAGGGGCGAAATGTCTATGGCTACACCTTC.

This clonotype was seen many times. The rearrangement links TRBV27 to TRBJ2-7; D unclear. Deletions cut 5 bases from V and 0 bases from J, with 17 bases between. Germline V gene sequence: CDR1 MNHEY, CDR2 SMNVEV (reference sequence). This CDR3 is built from 16 residues. CDR3 sequence: CASSLTASLDSYEQYF. CDR3 in DNA: TGTGCCAGCAGTCTCACAGCAAGTTTAGACTCCTACGAGCAGTACTTC.

The sample holds a few counts of this clonotype. The CDR3 sequence is CASTRRTGGNEKLFF. For the CDR3, the DNA is TGTGCCAGCACCCGTCGGACAGGGGGTAATGAAAAACTGTTTTTT. This chain connects TRBV6-1 to TRBJ1-4; 10 bases line up with TRBD1. The CDR3 runs 15 residues. Trimming removed 7 bases from V and 4 bases from J; junction bases left unmatched: 6. Per germline, CDR1 MNHNS and CDR2 SASEGT.

This clonotype has ten or more counts. The CDR3 here is CASSLFAWTNEKLFF. CDR3 nucleotides: TGTGCCAGCAGTTTATTCGCGTGGACTAATGAAAAACTGTTTTTT. The V call is TRBV28, the J call TRBJ1-4; D is uncertain. Germline V gene lookup returns CDR1 MDHEN and CDR2 SYDVKM. Trimming took 1 base from V and 2 from J, leaving 8 bases between them. The CDR3 covers 15 residues.

This clonotype was seen a few times. The chain carries TRBV2 and TRBJ1-2, with D possibly being TRBD1 (5 bases). The CDR3 contains 15 residues. Germline CDR1 SNHLY, CDR2 FYNNEI. Between the trimmed V and J ends, which lost 2 bases and 8 bases, there was a span of 18 bases. This chain's CDR3 is CASSENTGATRGYTF. DNA for the CDR3: TGTGCCAGCAGTGAAAATACCGGGGCCACGAGGGGCTACACCTTC.

Note on this clonotype: This clone may be a read error of a much larger clone one base away. The chain joins TRBV28 to TRBJ2-7; D might be TRBD1 or TRBD2, each matching 5 bases. The CDR3 is 12 residues long. The V gene lost 7 bases and the J gene lost 9 bases, with 16 bases spanning the gap. The V gene's germline CDR1 is MDHEN and CDR2 SYDVKM. The CDR3, as DNA: TGTGCCAGCAATCGGGGCTTAGGCGGGCAGTACTTC. Its protein is CASNRGLGGQYF.

This clonotype occurred many times. The chain couples TRBV10-3 to TRBJ1-5; a possible D gene is TRBD1 (5 bases). The CDR3 sequence is 14 residues long. Trimming left V 0 bases short and J 7 bases short, with 10 bases between. Germline V gene data show CDR1 as ENHRY and CDR2 as SYGVKD. CDR3 residues: CAISESVGQQPQHF. CDR3 coding DNA: TGTGCCATCAGTGAGTCGGTGGGGCAACAGCCCCAGCATTTT.

This sequence joins TRBV28 and TRBJ2-7, with 8 bases aligning to TRBD1. The CDR3 spans 16 residues. V was clipped by 0 bases and J by 1 base; unmatched bases: 5. CDR1 and CDR2 (germline): MDHEN, SYDVKM. DNA for the CDR3: TGTGCCAGCAGTTTATGGGGTCAGGGGGCTTCCTACGAGCAGTACTTC. Translated, it gives CASSLWGQGASYEQYF.

This clonotype was seen ten or more times. The rearrangement uses TRBV2 and TRBJ2-3; D call uncertain. Germline V gene sequence: CDR1 SNHLY, CDR2 FYNNEI. CDR3 length equals 14 residues. The V end lost 0 bases, the J end lost 4 bases, and 8 bases lay between the germline ends. This CDR3 is CASSEARVADTQYF. The CDR3 coding sequence is TGTGCCAGCAGTGAAGCTAGGGTTGCAGATACGCAGTATTTT.

This clonotype was seen repeatedly, ten times or more. The rearrangement links TRBV4-1 to TRBJ2-5, with 7 positions matching TRBD1. With V trimmed by 4 bases and J by 5 bases, 16 bases remained unmatched. Germline values: CDR1 MGHRA, CDR2 YSYEKL. The CDR3 has 17 amino acids. CDR3 sequence reads: CASSPDPGQRGRETQYF. DNA for the CDR3: TGCGCCAGCAGCCCTGACCCGGGACAGAGGGGGCGGGAGACCCAGTACTTC.